This T cell receptor (beta chain) was retrieved from a study of T cell responses to AZD1222 COVID-19 vaccine. Broader study findings: Only five to seven AZD1222 recipients tested seropositive at baseline. Spike-specific TCR breadth and depth rose after two AZD1222 doses. The repertoires were collected only after the peak T cell response. Donors skewed white British and female; clonal diversity was possibly underestimated.

This CDR3 spans 14 amino acids. With 2 bases removed from V and 4 bases from J, the gap between germline ends came to 9 bases. Germline V gives CDR1 MNHEY, CDR2 SVGAGI. Sequencing was performed with immunoSEQ multiplex PCR; in TCRdb, only in-frame clones are kept and a portion is missing. This table has about 130,000 clones, 80% to 90% appearing once. A remark on this clone: Its antigen is unknown.

The TCR sequence derives from an adult in good health. Material: peripheral blood, obtained on day 0 of AZD1222 vaccination. This sequence joins TRBV6-5 and TRBJ1-5; the D gene is possibly TRBD1 (5 bases). The CDR3 region is CASSYRQGNQPQHF. The CDR3 coding sequence is TGTGCCAGCAGTTACCGGCAGGGAAATCAGCCCCAGCATTTT.